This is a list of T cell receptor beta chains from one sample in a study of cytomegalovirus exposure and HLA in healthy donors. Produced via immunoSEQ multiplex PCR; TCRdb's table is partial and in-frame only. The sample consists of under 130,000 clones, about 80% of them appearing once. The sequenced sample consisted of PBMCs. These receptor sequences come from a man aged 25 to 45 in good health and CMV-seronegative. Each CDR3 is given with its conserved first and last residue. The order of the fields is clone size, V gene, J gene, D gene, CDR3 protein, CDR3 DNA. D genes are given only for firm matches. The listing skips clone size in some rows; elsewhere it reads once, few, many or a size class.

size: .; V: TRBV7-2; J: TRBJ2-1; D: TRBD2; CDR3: CASSLRTSGYNEQFF; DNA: TGTGCCAGCAGCTTAAGGACTAGCGGGTACAATGAGCAGTTCTTC
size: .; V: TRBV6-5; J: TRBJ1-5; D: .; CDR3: CASRPGGWNQPQHF; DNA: TGTGCCAGCCGGCCGGGGGGTTGGAATCAGCCCCAGCATTTT
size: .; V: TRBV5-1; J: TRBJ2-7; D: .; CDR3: CASSPQLTSYEQYF; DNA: TGCGCCAGCAGCCCACAGCTTACCTCCTACGAGCAGTACTTC
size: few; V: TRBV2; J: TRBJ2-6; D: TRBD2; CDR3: CASSPGLAGPGANVLTF; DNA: TGTGCCAGCAGCCCGGGACTAGCGGGACCTGGGGCCAACGTCCTGACTTTC
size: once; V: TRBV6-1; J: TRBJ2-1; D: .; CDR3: CASSLTIGSYNEQFF; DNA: TGTGCCAGCAGTCTCACGATCGGCTCCTACAATGAGCAGTTCTTC
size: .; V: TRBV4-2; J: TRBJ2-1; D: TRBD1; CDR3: CASSHLGQGVKSHNEQFF; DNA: TGTGCCAGCAGCCACCTCGGACAGGGGGTAAAATCGCACAATGAGCAGTTCTTC
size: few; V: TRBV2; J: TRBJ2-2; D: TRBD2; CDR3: CASSEWGLAGGNTGELFF; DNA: TGTGCCAGCAGTGAATGGGGACTAGCGGGAGGGAACACCGGGGAGCTGTTTTTT
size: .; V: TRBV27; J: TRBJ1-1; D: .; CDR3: CASRITGRGVGDTEAFF; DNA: TGTGCCAGCAGGATAACAGGGAGGGGAGTTGGGGACACTGAAGCTTTCTTT
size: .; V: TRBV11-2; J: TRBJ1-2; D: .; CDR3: CASSSTLSQGGYTF; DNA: TGTGCCAGCAGCTCAACCCTCTCTCAGGGTGGCTACACCTTC
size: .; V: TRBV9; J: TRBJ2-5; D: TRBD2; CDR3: CASSVGTSGGYQETQYF; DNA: TGTGCCAGCAGCGTAGGCACTAGCGGGGGCTACCAAGAGACCCAGTACTTC
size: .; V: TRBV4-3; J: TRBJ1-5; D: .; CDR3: CASSINRDSNQPQHF; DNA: TGCGCCAGCAGTATAAACAGGGATAGCAATCAGCCCCAGCATTTT
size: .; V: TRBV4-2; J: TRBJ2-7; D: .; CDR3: CASSPRQGSSYEQYF; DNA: TGTGCCAGCAGCCCCCGGCAGGGTAGCTCCTACGAGCAGTACTTC
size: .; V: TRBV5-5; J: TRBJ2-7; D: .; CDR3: CASSFAGEHEQYF; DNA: TGTGCCAGCAGCTTTGCCGGGGAACACGAGCAGTACTTC
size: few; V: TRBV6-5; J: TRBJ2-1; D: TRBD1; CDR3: CASSLPGQAYNEQFF; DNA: TGTGCCAGCAGTTTACCGGGACAGGCCTACAATGAGCAGTTCTTC
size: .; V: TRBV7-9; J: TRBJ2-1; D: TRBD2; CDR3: CASRHTGGPVEQFF; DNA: TGTGCCAGCAGACACACGGGGGGGCCAGTTGAGCAGTTCTTC
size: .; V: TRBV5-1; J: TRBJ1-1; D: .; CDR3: CASRSMFGNTEAFF; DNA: TGCGCCAGCAGGTCAATGTTCGGGAACACTGAAGCTTTCTTT
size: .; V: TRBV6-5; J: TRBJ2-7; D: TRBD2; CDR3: CASIGTSGGYEQYF; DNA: TGTGCCAGCATAGGGACTAGCGGGGGCTACGAGCAGTACTTC
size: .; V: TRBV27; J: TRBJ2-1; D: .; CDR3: CASSRAGQVYNEQFF; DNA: TGTGCCAGCAGTAGAGCGGGACAGGTCTACAATGAGCAGTTCTTC